This TCR beta chain stems from a study of T cells in Graves' hyperthyroidism and ophthalmopathy. The study enrolled patients aged 18 to 65 with newly diagnosed hyperthyroidism of under 2 months' duration. It was uncontrolled infection, other autoimmune disease, pregnancy or lactation that excluded patients. V was pared by 0 bases and J by 3 bases, with 11 bases between. The CDR3 is 15 amino acids. Looked up from germline, CDR1 is MNHEY and CDR2 is SVGEGT. Amplification yielded TCR beta CDR3 regions, with RNA transcripts as the source. The HTBI primer set served for first-round RT-PCR of the TCR CDR3. TCRdb re-derived calls from the multiplex PCR reads in MiXCR, one entry per CDR3 protein. The sample contains about 320,000 distinct CDR3 sequences, around a sixth of which appear only once.

The sequence was collected from a man aged 25-40 years with Graves' hyperthyroidism. Specimen: blood. The chain combines TRBV6-2 or TRBV6-3 with TRBJ1-2, with D maybe TRBD1 (5 bases). CDR3 sequence reads: CASSYSPGRDYGYTF. CDR3 in DNA: TGTGCCAGCAGTTACTCGCCGGGCAGGGACTATGGCTACACCTTC.